These 20 T cell receptor beta chains came from one sample sequenced in a study of control samples from healthy donors and cancer patients. Clones were sequenced by immunoSEQ multiplex PCR, and TCRdb holds only the in-frame ones, with some missing. The table has 20,000 to 30,000 clones, approximately 78% seen once; the top ten hold 20% to 25%. The sequencing sample was made of PBMCs. Receptors originate from a man aged 60-69 years with colorectal cancer.

The V gene is TRBV14, the J gene TRBJ1-6; 7 bases align to TRBD1. The CDR3 runs 15 residues. Germline V gene sequence: CDR1 SGHDN, CDR2 FVKESK. V trimming: 6 bases; J trimming: 3 bases; junction bases outside the gene matches: 5. The CDR3 nucleotides are TGTGCCAGCAGAGGACAGGCGGTCTATAATTCACCCCTCCACTTT. The encoded protein is CASRGQAVYNSPLHF. Filled out from reference TRBV14 and TRBJ1-6, the complete variable domain reads EAGVTQFPSHSVIEKGQTVTLRCDPISGHDNLYWYRRVMGKEIKFLLHFVKESKQDESGMPNNRFLAERTGGTYSTLKVQPAELEDSGVYFCASRGQAVYNSPLHFGNGTRLTVT.

This clone came up once. The chain links TRBV6-5 to TRBJ1-4; D not certain. The CDR3 is 11 amino acids. CDR1 and CDR2 (germline): MNHEY, SVGAGI. Trimming pared 2 bases from V and 7 bases from J, leaving 2 bases between. The CDR3 sequence is CASSYREKLFF. The CDR3 DNA reads as TGTGCCAGCAGTTACCGTGAAAAACTGTTTTTT.

This clone was counted only a few times. The rearrangement links TRBV11-2 to TRBJ2-1, with 7 bases aligning to TRBD2. This CDR3 is built from 15 residues. CDR1 and CDR2 (germline): SGHAT, FQNNGV. The V and J ends lost 3 bases and 2 bases, in that order; junction bases with no gene match: 4. The CDR3 loop is CASSFPGTTYNEQFF. CDR3 bases: TGTGCCAGCAGCTTTCCCGGGACTACCTACAATGAGCAGTTCTTC.

The chain uses TRBV10-3 and TRBJ1-6, with D unresolved. Germline lookup yields CDR1 ENHRY and CDR2 SYGVKD. The CDR3 has 14 amino acids. Trimming took 3 bases from V and 8 from J, leaving 11 bases between them. The CDR3 DNA reads as TGTGCCATCAGTGAATTGGTCTCGGATTCACCCCTCCACTTT. It yields the protein CAISELVSDSPLHF.

The chain couples TRBV6-5 to TRBJ2-2; D remains unclear. Trimming took off 6 bases at V and 8 bases at J, with 16 bases between the two ends. This CDR3 is built from 14 residues. Germline V gene sequence: CDR1 MNHEY, CDR2 SVGAGI. CDR3 residues: CASSRTAASGELFF. The DNA for the CDR3 is TGTGCCAGCAGCCGAACGGCCGCTAGTGGGGAGCTGTTTTTT.

The chain uses TRBV5-4 and TRBJ2-4; 9 bases fit TRBD2. CDR1 is SGHNT and CDR2 is YYREEE in the germline V gene (reference sequence). This CDR3 has 15 residues. V was clipped by 4 bases and J by 5 bases; unmatched bases: 7. CDR3 DNA sequence: TGTGCCAGCAGCCGCGGGGGGGGCCCGCAAAACATTCAGTACTTC. Its protein is CASSRGGGPQNIQYF.

This clone was detected once. The chain combines TRBV7-9 with TRBJ1-3; no clear D. V shed 4 bases and J shed 4 bases, with 11 bases lying between them. The CDR3 covers 14 residues. In germline, CDR1 is SEHNR, CDR2 FQNEAQ (reference sequence). The CDR3 is CASSSTEGGNTIYF. DNA for the CDR3: TGTGCCAGCAGCTCCACGGAGGGAGGAAACACCATATATTTT.

The chain combines TRBV27 with TRBJ1-6, with 8 bases matching TRBD1. V lost 5 bases to trimming and J lost 11 bases; unmatched junction nucleotides: 14. The CDR3 loop spans 16 amino acids. The V gene's germline CDR1 is MNHEY and CDR2 SMNVEV (reference sequence). The CDR3 sequence: CASSALGQGVIAPLHF. The CDR3 DNA reads TGTGCCAGCAGTGCCCTCGGACAGGGAGTAATTGCACCCCTCCACTTT.

The chain carries TRBV5-4 and TRBJ1-4; D unclear. Germline V CDR1 and CDR2: SGHNT, YYREEE (reference sequence). This CDR3 is built from 12 residues. Trimming stripped 2 bases from V and 10 bases from J, with 9 bases between. This CDR3 reads CASSFRGGKLFF. As DNA, the CDR3 is TGTGCCAGCAGCTTTCGGGGTGGAAAACTGTTTTTT. The full variable domain, rest sourced from reference TRBV5-4 and TRBJ1-4, is ETGVTQSPTHLIKTRGQQVTLRCSSQSGHNTVSWYQQALGQGPQFIFQYYREEENGRGNFPPRFSGLQFPNYSSELNVNALELDDSALYLCASSFRGGKLFFGSGTQLSVL.

This rearrangement joins TRBV12-5 to TRBJ1-1; D unclear. The CDR3 contains 14 residues. Germline assignment: CDR1 LGHNT and CDR2 FRNRAP. V was clipped by 0 bases and J by 4 bases, with 9 bases between them. The CDR3 here is CASGLVGGPTEAFF. Here the CDR3 DNA reads TGTGCTAGTGGTTTGGTAGGAGGGCCCACTGAAGCTTTCTTT.

The J gene is TRBJ1-1, the V gene TRBV5-5, with D hard to call. The CDR3 is made up of 13 amino acids. Trimming removed 5 bases from V and 3 bases from J, with 11 bases in between. Germline lookup yields CDR1 SGHKS and CDR2 YYEKEE (reference sequence). The CDR3 reads CASSFTGDTEAFF. CDR3 coding DNA: TGTGCCAGCAGTTTTACCGGGGACACTGAAGCTTTCTTT.

This clone appeared a single time. The gene calls are TRBV6-6 and TRBJ2-7; TRBD2 matches at 9 bases. The CDR3 runs to 12 residues. Germline V gene sequence: CDR1 MNHNY, CDR2 SVGAGI (reference sequence). The V gene end was trimmed by 7 bases and the J gene end by 6 bases; junction bases not matched to a gene: 4. Here the CDR3 DNA reads TGTGCCAGCACTAGCGGGGCCCTCGAGCAGTACTTC. Protein product: CASTSGALEQYF.

The chain employs TRBV11-2 and TRBJ1-6; 9 positions match TRBD1. Germline CDR1 reads SGHAT; CDR2 reads FQNNGV. The CDR3 contains 16 residues. The J segment lost 7 bases and the V segment lost 1 base, leaving 5 bases of the junction unmatched. The CDR3 is CASSLVRTGVNSPLHF. In DNA form, the CDR3 reads TGTGCCAGCAGCTTAGTTCGGACAGGGGTAAATTCACCCCTCCACTTT.

This sequence joins TRBV18 and TRBJ2-1; possibly TRBD1 for D (5 bases). This CDR3 is built from 15 residues. Trimming stripped 3 bases from V and 2 bases from J, with 11 bases between. Germline loops: CDR1 KGHSH, CDR2 LQKENI. Here the CDR3 DNA reads TGTGCCAGCTCACCGGAAGGGGCCCCCTACAATGAGCAGTTCTTC. Encoded protein: CASSPEGAPYNEQFF.

The rearrangement joins TRBV18 to TRBJ2-2, with TRBD1 as a possible D gene (6 bases). This CDR3 spans 17 amino acids. Germline V lookup: CDR1 KGHSH, CDR2 LQKENI. V was shortened by 0 bases and J by 0 bases, with 11 bases between the two germline ends. CDR3 sequence (DNA): TGTGCCAGCTCACCACCGGGACATCTATCGAACACCGGGGAGCTGTTTTTT. Amino acid sequence: CASSPPGHLSNTGELFF.

The rearrangement joins TRBV4-1 to TRBJ1-4; D call uncertain. Trimming pared 3 bases from V and 4 bases from J, leaving 9 bases between. The CDR3 spans 14 residues. Germline CDR1 and CDR2: MGHRA and YSYEKL. CDR3 nucleotides: TGCGCCAGCAGCCACGCCGGCCGTAATGAAAAACTGTTTTTT. Translating gives CASSHAGRNEKLFF.

This clone occurred a few times. The chain carries TRBV2 and TRBJ1-5; possibly TRBD1 for D (6 bases). The CDR3 length is 15 residues. CDR1 is SNHLY, CDR2 FYNNEI, per germline. The V end was cut by 4 bases, the J end by 3 bases, with 13 bases between. CDR3 sequence: CASSVGTHLNQPQHF. In nucleotides, the CDR3 is TGTGCCAGCAGTGTGGGGACACATCTCAATCAGCCCCAGCATTTT.

The gene calls are TRBV18 and TRBJ1-1; D not certain. With 6 bases removed from V and 7 bases from J, the gap between germline ends came to 18 bases. The CDR3 is 14 residues long. CDR1 and CDR2 from the germline V gene are KGHSH and LQKENI. For the CDR3, the DNA is TGTGCCAGCTCTCAATCTGCCGGGGAAAGTGAAGCTTTCTTT. It is translated as CASSQSAGESEAFF.

The rearrangement uses TRBV6-5 and TRBJ1-2, with D maybe TRBD1 (6 bases). Germline-derived CDR1 and CDR2 are MNHEY and SVGAGI. V was trimmed by 6 bases and J by 0 bases, leaving 14 bases between them. The CDR3 consists of 15 residues. CDR3 bases: TGTGCCAGCAGCTTCTCTTACAGGGCTAACTATGGCTACACCTTC. Its translation: CASSFSYRANYGYTF.

This clone has a single count. The chain joins TRBV5-4 to TRBJ1-1; D unclear. This CDR3 comprises 14 residues. V lost 5 bases to trimming and J lost 1 base, with 12 bases between them. CDR1 is SGHNT, CDR2 YYREEE, per germline (reference sequence). The DNA of the CDR3 is TGTGCCAGCAGGCGTGAGTCGGGGAACACTGAAGCTTTCTTT. This gives the protein CASRRESGNTEAFF.